The next 24 T cell receptor beta chains were all read from a single sample in a study of CD4 and CD8 cells across lung adenocarcinoma regions. One entry per CDR3 protein results from TCRdb running MiXCR on the PCR reads. The sample holds some 3,500 distinct CDR3 sequences, 55% to 70% seen once. Material: CD8+ T cells from the margin of a lung tumor. These receptors were obtained from a female donor with lung adenocarcinoma. The CD4 and CD8 labels of this study may be unreliable.

The chain uses TRBV12-3 or TRBV12-4 and TRBJ2-7, with TRBD2 as a possible D gene (5 bases). There are 12 residues in the CDR3. The V end was cut by 2 bases, the J end by 6 bases, with 8 bases between. CDR3 region: CASSLNSGEQYF. The CDR3 bases are TGTGCCAGCAGTTTAAACAGCGGCGAGCAGTACTTC.

The chain carries TRBV27 and TRBJ2-7; no clear D gene. Germline CDR1 is MNHEY and CDR2 is SMNVEV (reference sequence). This CDR3 contains 14 residues. V was trimmed by 8 bases and J by 0 bases, leaving 14 bases between them. CDR3 sequence: CASSEAVSSYEQYF. CDR3 nucleotide sequence: TGTGCCAGCTCTGAGGCGGTGAGCTCCTACGAGCAGTACTTC.

V usage is TRBV6-1 and J usage is TRBJ1-1, with D unresolved. The CDR3 consists of 14 residues. Germline CDR1 is MNHNS and CDR2 is SASEGT. Trimming left V 0 bases short and J 7 bases short, with 12 bases between. CDR3 sequence (DNA): TGTGCCAGCAGTGAAGCCCCGGGGATTTTTGAAGCTTTCTTT. Translating gives CASSEAPGIFEAFF.

The chain employs TRBV11-1 and TRBJ2-1, with 7 bases identical to TRBD1. Germline loops: CDR1 SGHAT, CDR2 FQDESV (reference sequence). V was pared by 5 bases and J by 0 bases, with 4 bases of the junction left unmatched. The CDR3 is 15 residues long. The CDR3 nucleotides are TGTGCCAGCAGCCGACAGGGAAACTCCTACAATGAGCAGTTCTTC. Translating gives CASSRQGNSYNEQFF.

The chain employs TRBV7-3 and TRBJ2-1, with D perhaps being TRBD1 or TRBD2 (6 bases each). V was trimmed by 6 bases and J by 7 bases, leaving 16 bases between them. Germline loops: CDR1 SGHTA, CDR2 FQGTGA. CDR3 length: 14 amino acids. The CDR3 nucleotides are TGTGCCAGCAGACTAAGCGGAGGGGGGAATGAGCAGTTCTTC. Protein product: CASRLSGGGNEQFF.

The rearrangement uses TRBV6-1 and TRBJ2-2; D might be TRBD1 (6 bases). This CDR3 is built from 15 residues. Germline values: CDR1 MNHNS, CDR2 SASEGT. The V end was cut by 6 bases, the J end by 0 bases, with 11 bases between. The CDR3 DNA sequence: TGTGCCAGCAGAACCGGGACAACGAACACCGGGGAGCTGTTTTTT. It translates to CASRTGTTNTGELFF.

This clonotype showed up just once. At one boundary the junction diverges from the germline segment, which might be a read error. This chain uses TRBV10-3 with TRBJ2-5, with 8 bases aligning to TRBD2. The CDR3 spans 16 residues. From germline, CDR1 is ENHRY and CDR2 SYGVKD. The CDR3 spells CAIRGGGSGGQDTQYF. In DNA, the CDR3 is TGTGCCATCAGGGGGGGTGGGAGCGGGGGCCAAGATACGCAGTATTTC.

There are a few counts of this clonotype. This rearrangement joins TRBV7-6 to TRBJ1-4; D gene uncertain. The V end was cut by 6 bases, the J end by 8 bases, with 13 bases between. CDR1 and CDR2 (germline): SGHVS, FNYEAQ. This CDR3 has 13 residues. CDR3: CASSLNLYEKLFF. CDR3 coding DNA: TGTGCCAGCAGTCTAAATCTTTACGAAAAACTGTTTTTT.

This rearrangement joins TRBV11-3 to TRBJ2-2, with TRBD2 as a possible D gene (7 bases). V lost 3 bases, J lost 5 bases, and 19 bases lay in between. CDR3 length equals 17 residues. From germline, CDR1 is SGHNT and CDR2 YENEEA. CDR3 loop: CASSFGAGALKTGELFF. CDR3 coding DNA: TGTGCCAGCAGCTTCGGGGCGGGGGCCTTAAAAACCGGGGAGCTGTTTTTT.

The rearrangement uses TRBV6-1 and TRBJ2-5; D gene ambiguous. Germline loops: CDR1 MNHNS, CDR2 SASEGT. There are 14 residues in the CDR3. The CDR3 loop reads CAGSGCRDQETQYF. The CDR3 nucleotides are TGTGCGGGCAGTGGGTGCCGTGACCAAGAGACCCAGTACTTC.

This chain connects TRBV30 to TRBJ2-3, with TRBD2 matching over 8 bases. V trimming: 0 bases; J trimming: 0 bases; junction bases outside the gene matches: 2. CDR1 is GTSNPN, CDR2 SVGIG, per germline (reference sequence). The CDR3 contains 15 residues. The CDR3 sequence is CAWSVGGGSTDTQYF. The CDR3 DNA is TGTGCCTGGAGTGTTGGCGGGGGGAGCACAGATACGCAGTATTTT.

Concerning this clonotype: A junction boundary mismatches the germline segment, possibly from a read error. The rearrangement joins TRBV6-1 to TRBJ2-1; the match to TRBD1 covers 8 bases. The germline V gene encodes CDR1 MNHNS and CDR2 SASEGT. This CDR3 region has 13 residues. The chain's CDR3 is CASSEKEWSGGIF. CDR3 sequence (DNA): TGTGCCAGCAGTGAAAAGGAGTGGTCAGGGGGCATCTTC.

The gene calls are TRBV12-3 or TRBV12-4 and TRBJ2-1, with D possibly called TRBD1 or TRBD2 (6 bases each). Trimming pared 5 bases from V and 9 bases from J, leaving 11 bases between. The CDR3 totals 12 residues. CDR3 in amino acids: CASSLEGGEQFF. CDR3 sequence (DNA): TGTGCCAGCAGTCTAGAGGGGGGTGAGCAGTTCTTC.

This clonotype was detected only a few times. The chain links TRBV6-1 to TRBJ1-1; D not resolved. The CDR3 contains 14 residues. V was cut by 5 bases and J by 3 bases, with 13 bases left in between. Per germline, CDR1 MNHNS and CDR2 SASEGT. This CDR3 reads CASSTPNPDTEAFF. CDR3 sequence (DNA): TGTGCCAGCAGTACCCCGAACCCCGACACTGAAGCTTTCTTT.

This clonotype was detected only once. The chain links TRBV6-1 to TRBJ2-7; D may be TRBD1 (6 bases). The CDR3 sequence is 16 residues long. The V end was cut by 3 bases, the J end by 0 bases, with 15 bases between. Germline V gene data show CDR1 as MNHNS and CDR2 as SASEGT. CDR3 in amino acids: CASSDNDRFASYEQYF. The CDR3 bases are TGTGCCAGCAGTGATAACGACAGGTTCGCCTCCTACGAGCAGTACTTC.

The gene calls are TRBV11-2 and TRBJ2-3, with 7 bases identical to TRBD1. Germline V gene sequence: CDR1 SGHAT, CDR2 FQNNGV. V shed 0 bases and J 4 bases; nucleotides not matched to a gene: 1. CDR3 length equals 14 residues. The CDR3 DNA is TGTGCCAGCAGCTTAGATCAGGGGGCAGATACGCAGTATTTT. It translates to CASSLDQGADTQYF.

The rearrangement uses TRBV7-8 and TRBJ2-5; D might be TRBD2 (6 bases). The last part of the DNA fits TRBJ2-7 better; the J call may be wrong. There are 16 residues in the CDR3. Germline CDR1 and CDR2: SGHVS and FQNEAQ. CDR3 sequence reads: CASSFMSGEKTYEQYF. The CDR3 DNA reads as TGTGCCAGCAGCTTCATGTCGGGAGAGAAGACCTACGAGCAGTACTTC.

The V and J genes are TRBV12-3 or TRBV12-4 and TRBJ2-1, with 9 positions matching TRBD2. V trimming: 6 bases; J trimming: 3 bases; junction bases outside the gene matches: 9. The CDR3 totals 16 residues. In nucleotides, the CDR3 is TGTGCCAGCAGCCCCCGGGGCGGGGGGGTCTACAATGAGCAGTTCTTC. Protein sequence: CASSPRGGGVYNEQFF.

V is TRBV6-1 and J is TRBJ2-3; 11 positions match TRBD2. Germline V CDR1 and CDR2: MNHNS, SASEGT. The CDR3 has 15 amino acids. V was pared by 2 bases and J by 5 bases, with 3 bases of the junction left unmatched. CDR3 nucleotide sequence: TGTGCCAGCAGTGAACTAGCGGGGGGCAAAGATACGCAGTATTTT. Encoded protein: CASSELAGGKDTQYF.

The V call is TRBV6-1, the J call TRBJ1-4, with 9 bases that match TRBD1. V lost 4 bases to trimming and J lost 1 base; unmatched junction nucleotides: 10. The CDR3 totals 18 residues. Germline V gene data show CDR1 as MNHNS and CDR2 as SASEGT. The CDR3, as DNA: TGTGCCAGCAGTGCCCGGGGACAGGGATTGGGAACTAATGAAAAACTGTTTTTT. Protein sequence: CASSARGQGLGTNEKLFF.

Turning to this clonotype: One junction end disagrees with the germline gene, perhaps due to a read error. The chain is built from TRBV10-2 and TRBJ2-3; a weak D match, TRBD2 (6 bases). This CDR3 region has 14 residues. Germline CDR1 and CDR2: WSHSY and SAAADI. CDR3 in amino acids: CGGARGRATETQYF. CDR3 coding DNA: TGCGGCGGGGCCCGCGGCCGCGCTACAGAGACGCAGTATTTT.

This chain connects TRBV12-3 or TRBV12-4 to TRBJ2-4; 7 bases line up with TRBD2. The CDR3 spans 15 residues. Trimming removed 3 bases from V and 13 bases from J; junction bases left unmatched: 15. CDR3 coding DNA: TGTGCCAGCAGTTTGGACCCTAGCGGTAGGGATGAGCAGTACTTC. Protein: CASSLDPSGRDEQYF.

This chain connects TRBV7-9 to TRBJ2-4; tentative D call: TRBD1 (5 bases). Germline V lookup: CDR1 SEHNR, CDR2 FQNEAQ (reference sequence). The germline V and J ends were trimmed by 1 base and 0 bases, with 10 bases remaining between them. The CDR3 consists of 16 residues. The CDR3 bases are TGTGCCAGCAGCTTAGGAGCAGGGCTAGCCAAAAACATTCAGTACTTC. This sequence encodes CASSLGAGLAKNIQYF.

Points on this clonotype: Sequence at one end of the junction differs from germline and may be a read error. The J gene is TRBJ1-2, the V gene TRBV2, with 11 positions matching TRBD1. Germline V gives CDR1 SNHLY, CDR2 FYNNEI. The length of the CDR3 is 14 residues. In nucleotides, the CDR3 is TGTGCCAGTGGACAGGGGGCGCTTCAACAGCACTACTCTTTC. This encodes CASGQGALQQHYSF.